This T cell receptor beta chain was obtained from a study of shared clonotypes between healthy human individuals. The ends were cut back, 3 bases at V and 8 bases at J, with 19 bases in the middle. Germline loops: CDR1 KGHSH, CDR2 LQKENI. This CDR3 is built from 15 residues. The protocol was immunoSEQ multiplex PCR, while the TCRdb copy is restricted to in-frame clones and leaves out a portion. The sample includes over a million clones, 95% to 99% of them seen just once. A CD45RA-negative memory subset and a CD45RA+ naive subset were separated from the CD4+ cells. The rearrangement links TRBV18 to TRBJ1-2; perhaps TRBD1 as D (5 bases). Material: naive CD4+ T cells sorted from blood. As to subset: CD45RA+ positively selected. This TCR came from a man aged 30-40 years in good health. CDR3 region: CASSPGALGAGGYTF. The CDR3 region has the DNA TGTGCCAGCTCACCTGGGGCTCTAGGGGCAGGAGGCTACACCTTC.